Shown below are 17 T cell receptor beta chains from a single sample sequenced in a study of blood T cell repertoires in COVID-19. Data came from immunoSEQ multiplex PCR; TCRdb stores just in-frame clones and leaves some out. Of some 170,000 clones in the sample, approximately 85% were seen once. Sequenced: PBMCs or T cells enriched from blood (not recorded which). The receptors derive from a man between 40 and 49 years old who had recovered from COVID-19.

CDR3 bases: TGTGCCAGCAGCTTAGTTCGCGGGGGAGAGAGCCAGTACTTC. It specifies CASSLVRGGESQYF. The gene calls are TRBV7-8 and TRBJ2-7; 7 positions match TRBD2. CDR3 size: 14 residues. J lost 10 bases, V lost 1 base, and 10 bases had no gene match. The germline CDR1 and CDR2 sequences are SGHVS and FQNEAQ.

The V gene is TRBV6-1, the J gene TRBJ1-2; D gene uncertain. CDR1 MNHNS and CDR2 SASEGT come from the germline V gene. V lost 1 base and J 8 bases, leaving 11 bases between the germline ends. The CDR3 totals 13 residues. The CDR3 DNA is TGTGCCAGCAGTGAAGGGAGGGTAGGAGGCTACACCTTC. This sequence encodes CASSEGRVGGYTF.

The chain combines TRBV10-2 with TRBJ1-2; 9 nucleotides align to TRBD1. With 7 bases clipped from V and 3 bases from J, the junction kept 6 bases outside the gene matches. CDR3 length: 14 residues. The V gene's germline CDR1 is WSHSY and CDR2 SAAADI. The CDR3 sequence is CASTDRGRDYGYTF. For the CDR3, the DNA is TGCGCCAGCACGGACAGGGGAAGGGACTATGGCTACACCTTC.

V and J are TRBV28 and TRBJ2-1, with D unclear. The V gene's germline CDR1 is MDHEN and CDR2 SYDVKM. The length of the CDR3 is 12 residues. V lost 7 bases, J lost 9 bases, and 13 bases lay in between. CDR3 in amino acids: CASTRGVGEQFF. In nucleotides, the CDR3 is TGTGCCAGCACTCGAGGAGTGGGTGAGCAGTTCTTC.

The chain couples TRBV28 to TRBJ1-2, with 10 bases that match TRBD1. V shed 4 bases, J shed 5 bases, and the junction held 10 bases outside the gene matches. The CDR3 has 16 amino acids. Germline CDR1 is MDHEN and CDR2 is SYDVKM. CDR3 DNA sequence: TGTGCCAGCAGTTCCTATTCGGGACAGGGGAGGTATGGCTACACCTTC. This gives the protein CASSSYSGQGRYGYTF.

The genes are TRBV30 and TRBJ1-2, with D tentatively TRBD1 (5 bases). The germline gives CDR1 GTSNPN, CDR2 SVGIG (reference sequence). The CDR3 is 11 residues long. Trimming pared 5 bases from V and 7 bases from J, leaving 11 bases between. CDR3 in amino acids: CAWRGSSGYTF. The CDR3 nucleotides are TGTGCCTGGCGGGGGAGCAGTGGCTACACCTTC.

This chain uses TRBV11-2 with TRBJ1-2; D ambiguous. The CDR3 runs 13 residues. Trimming pared 5 bases from V and 5 bases from J, leaving 12 bases between. Germline CDR1 and CDR2: SGHAT and FQNNGV. CDR3 bases: TGTGCCAGCAGCCCCCCGGGTTGGTATGGCTACACCTTC. Translation gives CASSPPGWYGYTF.

The table lists this clone with a count of one. This chain joins TRBV7-9 and TRBJ2-3; 8 bases fit TRBD2. CDR1 and CDR2 (germline): SEHNR, FQNEAQ (reference sequence). The CDR3 length is 14 residues. The trim removed 5 bases at V and 4 bases at J, leaving 5 bases unmatched. The CDR3 nucleotides are TGTGCCAGCAGCGGGGGACTAGTCTCAGATACGCAGTATTTT. Encoded protein: CASSGGLVSDTQYF.

A word on this clone: At one end, the junction sequence differs from germline, possibly due to a read error. The chain employs TRBV7-7 and TRBJ2-3; TRBD1 is a possible D gene (7 bases). There are 15 residues in the CDR3. Germline CDR1 reads SSHAT; CDR2 reads FNYEAQ (reference sequence). CDR3 residues: CASSLRQGGADTQYF. Here the CDR3 DNA reads TGTGCTAGCAGTTTGAGACAGGGAGGTGCAGATACGCAGTATTTT.

This clone was recorded once. V and J are TRBV6-2 or TRBV6-3 and TRBJ1-1; a possible D gene is TRBD1 (5 bases). The CDR3 has 13 amino acids. V lost 6 bases to trimming and J lost 1 base, with 9 bases between them. Germline CDR1 reads MNHEY; CDR2 reads SVGEGT. The CDR3 nucleotides are TGTGCCAGCAGCAGGGACTGGAACACTGAAGCTTTCTTT. It codes for CASSRDWNTEAFF.

This chain's CDR3 is CASSENSRNEKLFF. In DNA, the CDR3 is TGTGCCAGCAGTGAAAACAGCCGGAATGAAAAACTGTTTTTT. The chain links TRBV2 to TRBJ1-4; D is unclear. CDR1 and CDR2 (germline): SNHLY, FYNNEI. The V end was cut by 2 bases, the J end by 5 bases, with 9 bases between. CDR3 length: 14 amino acids.

Remarks on this clone: At the DNA level, this CDR3 is encoded by other sequences in the same sample as well. V gene TRBV9 combines with J gene TRBJ2-3; 9 bases map to TRBD2. Trimming cost V 2 bases and J 4 bases; bases outside gene matches: 2. The CDR3 loop spans 14 amino acids. The germline V gene encodes CDR1 SGDLS and CDR2 YYNGEE. The CDR3 sequence: CASSVAGGPDTQYF. The CDR3 region has the DNA TGTGCCAGCAGCGTCGCGGGAGGGCCAGATACGCAGTATTTT.

In DNA, the CDR3 is TGTGCCAGCAGTTTCGGGACACCTAGCAATCAGCCCCAGCATTTT. Amino acids: CASSFGTPSNQPQHF. V is TRBV6-5 and J is TRBJ1-5; perhaps TRBD1 as D (6 bases). The CDR3 is 15 amino acids. Trimming pared 4 bases from V and 0 bases from J, leaving 10 bases between. The germline V gene encodes CDR1 MNHEY and CDR2 SVGAGI.

This chain joins TRBV12-2 and TRBJ2-2; TRBD2 is the table's D call and was not checked against the DNA. TRBV12-2 is given as a pseudogene. This CDR3 has 17 residues. In DNA form, the CDR3 reads TGTGCAAGTCGCTTAGTTTGTCCCGAAATAGTCCCCGGGGAGCTGTTTTTT. It yields the protein CASRLVCPEIVPGELFF.

The chain employs TRBV5-1 and TRBJ2-2, with D possibly being TRBD2 (5 bases). V was trimmed by 1 base and J by 7 bases, leaving 8 bases between them. CDR1 and CDR2 from the germline V gene are SGHRS and YFSETQ. This CDR3 contains 13 residues. The CDR3 loop reads CASSLNEGGELFF. CDR3 in DNA: TGCGCCAGCAGCTTGAATGAGGGCGGGGAGCTGTTTTTT.

The chain links TRBV19 to TRBJ1-2, with 8 bases that match TRBD1. In germline, CDR1 is LNHDA, CDR2 SQIVND (reference sequence). CDR3 length: 13 residues. V lost 8 bases and J lost 2; bases outside the gene matches: 4. CDR3 loop: CASRTGLNYGYTF. The CDR3, as DNA: TGTGCCAGTCGGACAGGGCTGAACTATGGCTACACCTTC.

The chain recombines TRBV4-2 with TRBJ2-1; 7 nucleotides match TRBD2. Trimming cost V 2 bases and J 13 bases; bases outside gene matches: 20. The germline V gene has CDR1 LGHNA and CDR2 YNFKEQ. The CDR3 consists of 17 residues. CDR3 loop: CASSQPPEASGHPPQFF. DNA for the CDR3: TGTGCCAGCAGCCAACCGCCGGAGGCTAGCGGCCACCCGCCCCAGTTCTTC.